These 28 T cell receptor beta chains were all obtained from the same sample, sequenced in a study of blood T cell repertoires in COVID-19. Assay: immunoSEQ multiplex PCR; the TCRdb copy retains only in-frame clones and omits some. Of tens of thousands of clones detected, 70% to 80% appear once; the ten largest clones hold 23%. The specimen sequenced was peripheral blood. These receptors came from a human donor in a cohort sampled during active COVID-19.

V usage is TRBV6-1 and J usage is TRBJ1-2; TRBD1 might be the D (6 bases). V dropped 4 bases and J dropped 5 bases, with 20 bases sitting between them. Germline V CDR1 and CDR2: MNHNS, SASEGT. The CDR3 has 16 residues. CDR3 protein: CASSALRSGTPYGYTF. CDR3 coding DNA: TGTGCCAGCAGTGCCCTTAGATCCGGGACACCTTATGGCTACACCTTC.

This clone occurred a few times. The V and J genes are TRBV27 and TRBJ2-2; maybe TRBD1 (6 bases). Between the trimmed V and J ends, which lost 1 base and 2 bases, there was a span of 14 bases. The CDR3 runs 17 residues. From germline, CDR1 is MNHEY and CDR2 SMNVEV (reference sequence). Written as DNA, the CDR3 is TGTGCCAGCAGTTTATATTACCAGGGGCAAAACACCGGGGAGCTGTTTTTT. This gives the protein CASSLYYQGQNTGELFF.

The chain combines TRBV6-1 with TRBJ2-3; 7 bases are a match to TRBD1. The V segment lost 0 bases and the J segment 3 bases; nucleotides outside the gene matches: 15. The germline V gene has CDR1 MNHNS and CDR2 SASEGT. There are 19 residues in the CDR3. In DNA, the CDR3 is TGTGCCAGCAGTGAAGCGGGGATGAAGGGGGCTTTGAGGACAGATACGCAGTATTTT. Residues: CASSEAGMKGALRTDTQYF.

The table lists this clone with a count of one. The chain recombines TRBV9 with TRBJ2-7; D is possibly TRBD2 (7 bases). Germline V gene sequence: CDR1 SGDLS, CDR2 YYNGEE. The ends were cut back, 3 bases at V and 3 bases at J, with 19 bases in the middle. The CDR3 runs 16 residues. The CDR3 coding sequence is TGTGCCAGCAGCGCCGGGGTGGGAGGGGGAATCTACGAGCAGTACTTC. Amino acid sequence: CASSAGVGGGIYEQYF.

This clone turned up a few times. This chain connects TRBV4-2 to TRBJ2-7; TRBD2 aligns across 12 bases. Looked up from germline, CDR1 is LGHNA and CDR2 is YNFKEQ. The CDR3 is 15 amino acids. The junction had 3 bases not matched to a gene; V was cut back by 2 bases and J by 4 bases. CDR3 sequence (DNA): TGTGCCAGCAGCCAACTAGCGGGAGGGGATTACGAGCAGTACTTC. This sequence encodes CASSQLAGGDYEQYF.

The chain links TRBV3-1 (or the pseudogene TRBV3-2) to TRBJ2-3; 8 nucleotides agree with TRBD2. The V gene's germline CDR1 is LGHDT and CDR2 YNNKEL (reference sequence). CDR3 length: 15 amino acids. V was clipped by 2 bases and J by 2 bases; unmatched bases: 3. The CDR3 here is CASSQPGLDTDTQYF. In DNA, the CDR3 is TGTGCCAGCAGCCAACCGGGACTAGACACAGATACGCAGTATTTT.

This sequence joins TRBV9 and TRBJ2-1; 9 nucleotides agree with TRBD2. The CDR3 length is 15 residues. The J segment lost 10 bases and the V segment lost 2 bases, leaving 10 bases of the junction unmatched. Germline V lookup: CDR1 SGDLS, CDR2 YYNGEE. The chain's CDR3 is CASSVAGTSQREQFF. The CDR3 nucleotides are TGTGCCAGCAGCGTGGCCGGGACTAGCCAGAGAGAGCAGTTCTTC.

The chain has TRBV19 and TRBJ2-3; 7 bases map to TRBD2. J gave up 0 bases and V 4 bases, and 7 bases lay outside the gene matches. This CDR3 has 16 residues. CDR1 and CDR2 (germline): LNHDA, SQIVND (reference sequence). CDR3 bases: TGTGCCAGTAGTAGTCGGGAGGCGACTAGCACAGATACGCAGTATTTT. Its translation is CASSSREATSTDTQYF. The variable domain in full, completed from reference TRBV19 and TRBJ2-3, reads DGGITQSPKYLFRKEGQNVTLSCEQNLNHDAMYWYRQDPGQGLRLIYYSQIVNDFQKGDIAEGYSVSREKKESFPLTVTSAQKNPTAFYLCASSSREATSTDTQYFGPGTRLTVL.

The chain recombines TRBV29-1 with TRBJ2-7; the D is unclear. Germline V gene sequence: CDR1 SQVTM, CDR2 ANQGSEA. With 4 bases removed from V and 5 bases from J, the gap between germline ends came to 18 bases. The length of the CDR3 is 14 residues. This chain's CDR3 is CSVAPSLSANEQYF. The CDR3 DNA reads as TGCAGCGTTGCCCCCTCACTCTCAGCGAACGAGCAGTACTTC.

The chain combines TRBV5-1 with TRBJ2-7, with TRBD1 as a possible D gene (6 bases). The germline V and J ends were trimmed by 4 bases and 5 bases, with 16 bases remaining between them. The CDR3 is 14 residues long. CDR1 and CDR2 (germline): SGHRS, YFSETQ. The DNA for the CDR3 is TGCGCCAGCAGCCCCCGACAGGTTCCCCACGAGCAGTACTTC. Its translation: CASSPRQVPHEQYF.

The chain recombines TRBV12-3 or TRBV12-4 with TRBJ2-2, with a tentative D call TRBD2 (5 bases). The length of the CDR3 is 12 residues. Trimming took off 8 bases at V and 6 bases at J, with 10 bases between the two ends. The chain's CDR3 is CASGREPGELFF. In nucleotides, the CDR3 is TGTGCCAGCGGGAGAGAACCCGGGGAGCTGTTTTTT.

The chain carries TRBV15 and TRBJ1-2; D unresolved. Trimming left V 0 bases short and J 8 bases short, with 13 bases between. The V gene's germline CDR1 is LNHNV and CDR2 YYDKDF (reference sequence). The CDR3 runs 14 residues. CDR3 DNA: TGTGCCACCAGCAGAGATTACGGCGAGGCCGGCTACACCTTC. Its translation is CATSRDYGEAGYTF.

The chain is built from TRBV7-9 and TRBJ1-6; no clear D gene. The germline CDR1 and CDR2 sequences are SEHNR and FQNEAQ (reference sequence). CDR3 length: 15 residues. V lost 7 bases and J lost 8, with 18 bases in between. The CDR3 coding sequence is TGTGCCAGCACCCCAGACGGAGGGATAGATTCACCCCTCCACTTT. Translation gives CASTPDGGIDSPLHF.

J is TRBJ2-2 and V is TRBV3-1 (or the pseudogene TRBV3-2), with 7 bases fitting TRBD1. The CDR3 spans 16 residues. Trimming took 1 base from V and 6 from J; bases not matched to a gene: 8. CDR1 is LGHDT, CDR2 YNNKEL, per germline (reference sequence). Here the CDR3 DNA reads TGTGCCAGCAGCCAAGTCGCGACAGGGACCTCCGGGGAGCTGTTTTTT. Its translation: CASSQVATGTSGELFF.

The chain links TRBV6-1 to TRBJ2-7, with D perhaps matching TRBD1 (5 bases). This CDR3 is built from 15 residues. Germline CDR1 and CDR2: MNHNS and SASEGT. Trimming cost V 3 bases and J 2 bases, with 14 bases left between them. The CDR3 protein is CASSDRAGPTYEQYF. As DNA, the CDR3 is TGTGCCAGCAGTGACAGGGCAGGGCCAACCTACGAGCAGTACTTC.

The chain carries TRBV28 and TRBJ2-1; 7 nucleotides align to TRBD2. Germline V gives CDR1 MDHEN, CDR2 SYDVKM. The length of the CDR3 is 13 residues. The junction had 8 bases not matched to a gene; V was cut back by 5 bases and J by 10 bases. The CDR3 loop is CASSKTGGIEQFF. The CDR3 nucleotides are TGTGCCAGCAGTAAAACCGGGGGGATAGAGCAGTTCTTC.

The chain joins TRBV19 to TRBJ1-2, with no clear D. V was cut by 6 bases and J by 13 bases, with 24 bases left in between. The germline CDR1 and CDR2 sequences are LNHDA and SQIVND (reference sequence). This CDR3 spans 14 amino acids. CDR3 nucleotides: TGTGCCAGTAGCCCACGGAGTGCGATGGTAGTAGGCACCTTC. This gives the protein CASSPRSAMVVGTF.

The CDR3 is CASSLLSGRSGGELFF. The DNA of the CDR3 is TGTGCCAGCAGCTTACTAAGCGGGAGGAGCGGCGGGGAGCTGTTTTTT. V gene TRBV7-9 combines with J gene TRBJ2-2; 9 bases agree with TRBD2. Unmatched junction bases numbered 8, after V lost 2 bases and J lost 7 bases. Germline values: CDR1 SEHNR, CDR2 FQNEAQ (reference sequence). The CDR3 has 16 residues.

The rearrangement joins TRBV6-2 or TRBV6-3 to TRBJ2-2; 12 bases align to TRBD2. CDR1 is MNHEY and CDR2 is SVGEGT in the germline V gene. CDR3 length equals 15 residues. After removal of 5 bases from V and 7 bases from J, the junction contained 5 bases not matched to a gene. The CDR3 bases are TGTGCCAGCAGTCTAGCGGGAGGGCCAATCGGGGAGCTGTTTTTT. Translation gives CASSLAGGPIGELFF.

This sequence joins TRBV24-1 and TRBJ2-3; D not certain. In germline, CDR1 is KGHDR, CDR2 SFDVKD. This CDR3 comprises 13 residues. The germline V and J ends were trimmed by 4 bases and 6 bases, with 10 bases remaining between them. CDR3 sequence reads: CATSDSWADTQYF. CDR3 coding DNA: TGTGCCACCAGTGACTCTTGGGCGGATACGCAGTATTTT.

The V and J genes are TRBV28 and TRBJ1-6; a possible D gene is TRBD1 (5 bases). Germline V CDR1 and CDR2: MDHEN, SYDVKM. The ends were cut back, 8 bases at V and 6 bases at J, with 14 bases in the middle. CDR3 length: 14 amino acids. CDR3 protein: CASGQGLVNSPLHF. The CDR3 bases are TGTGCCAGCGGGCAGGGCCTAGTTAATTCACCCCTCCACTTT.

In this sample, this clone is medium-sized (0.01 to 0.1%). The rearrangement uses TRBV19 and TRBJ2-2, with 7 bases fitting TRBD2. The junction had 13 bases not matched to a gene; V was cut back by 4 bases and J by 2 bases. Looked up from germline, CDR1 is LNHDA and CDR2 is SQIVND (reference sequence). The CDR3 spans 18 residues. The CDR3: CASSSRVGGSGNTGELFF. CDR3 nucleotides: TGTGCCAGTAGTAGCAGGGTTGGCGGGAGTGGAAACACCGGGGAGCTGTTTTTT. Based on the CDR3 plus reference TRBV19 and TRBJ2-2, the full variable domain is DGGITQSPKYLFRKEGQNVTLSCEQNLNHDAMYWYRQDPGQGLRLIYYSQIVNDFQKGDIAEGYSVSREKKESFPLTVTSAQKNPTAFYLCASSSRVGGSGNTGELFFGEGSRLTVL.

This chain joins TRBV11-2 and TRBJ2-7; weak D call: TRBD1 (6 bases). The CDR3 runs 15 residues. V was clipped by 0 bases and J by 1 base, with 10 bases between them. The germline CDR1 and CDR2 sequences are SGHAT and FQNNGV. CDR3 loop: CASSLDQGPSYEQYF. The CDR3 bases are TGTGCCAGCAGCTTAGATCAGGGGCCTTCCTACGAGCAGTACTTC.

This clone was found a few times. The gene calls are TRBV5-4 and TRBJ2-3, with D hard to call. The CDR3 covers 15 residues. V lost 2 bases and J lost 1, with 11 bases in between. CDR1 is SGHNT and CDR2 is YYREEE in the germline V gene (reference sequence). The CDR3 nucleotides are TGTGCCAGCAGCTTACGGGTGTGGGGCACAGATACGCAGTATTTT. Its translation is CASSLRVWGTDTQYF.

The chain uses TRBV20-1 and TRBJ1-1; no definite D call. Trimming removed 3 bases at V and 2 bases at J, with 10 bases between. This CDR3 is built from 13 residues. The V gene's germline CDR1 is DFQATT and CDR2 SNEGSKA (reference sequence). The CDR3 sequence is CSASPDFNTEAFF. The CDR3 DNA reads TGCAGTGCTAGTCCAGATTTTAACACTGAAGCTTTCTTT.

This chain connects TRBV10-1 to TRBJ1-1, with D unclear. Germline CDR1 WNHNN, CDR2 SYGVQD (reference sequence). V was cut by 5 bases and J by 4 bases, with 11 bases left in between. CDR3 length equals 13 residues. CDR3 amino acids: CASSPRVATEAFF. Here the CDR3 DNA reads TGCGCCAGCAGTCCGAGGGTCGCCACTGAAGCTTTCTTT.

This clone was counted between two and nine times. This chain links TRBV7-9 with TRBJ2-5, with 11 bases fitting TRBD2. The CDR3 consists of 16 residues. J lost 5 bases, V lost 5 bases, and 10 bases had no gene match. From germline, CDR1 is SEHNR and CDR2 FQNEAQ (reference sequence). The CDR3 is CASSQQTSGVLETQYF. The CDR3 region has the DNA TGTGCCAGCAGCCAACAGACTAGCGGGGTGCTGGAGACCCAGTACTTC.

This clone was seen a few times. Its ends do not fully match the called genes, so a read error is possible. The gene calls are TRBV30 and TRBJ2-7; TRBD1 agrees at 8 bases. The germline V gene has CDR1 GTSNPN and CDR2 SVGIG (reference sequence). The CDR3 length is 11 residues. The CDR3 nucleotides are TGTGCCTGGAGTACTGGGGACAGGCGGCTCTTC. Translated: CAWSTGDRRLF.